This TCR beta chain is drawn from a study of human thymus T cells. Germline V lookup: CDR1 SNHLY, CDR2 FYNNEI. Trimming removed 1 base from V and 11 bases from J, with 9 bases in between. The CDR3 has 11 residues. Profiled with immunoSEQ multiplex PCR; TCRdb holds only in-frame clones, not every one. The table records 45,000 to 50,000 clones, about 95% of them present only once. The donors were infants in Finland with congenital heart defects, otherwise immunologically healthy. No fixed cell number was used; all available blood leukocytes supplied DNA. The sequence derives from a girl in the first two years of life with a congenital heart defect but otherwise immunologically healthy. The rearrangement uses TRBV2 and TRBJ2-7, with D tentatively TRBD2 (6 bases). Sequenced sample: blood. The CDR3: CASSEGGNKYF. In DNA, the CDR3 is TGTGCCAGCAGTGAAGGCGGGAACAAGTACTTC.